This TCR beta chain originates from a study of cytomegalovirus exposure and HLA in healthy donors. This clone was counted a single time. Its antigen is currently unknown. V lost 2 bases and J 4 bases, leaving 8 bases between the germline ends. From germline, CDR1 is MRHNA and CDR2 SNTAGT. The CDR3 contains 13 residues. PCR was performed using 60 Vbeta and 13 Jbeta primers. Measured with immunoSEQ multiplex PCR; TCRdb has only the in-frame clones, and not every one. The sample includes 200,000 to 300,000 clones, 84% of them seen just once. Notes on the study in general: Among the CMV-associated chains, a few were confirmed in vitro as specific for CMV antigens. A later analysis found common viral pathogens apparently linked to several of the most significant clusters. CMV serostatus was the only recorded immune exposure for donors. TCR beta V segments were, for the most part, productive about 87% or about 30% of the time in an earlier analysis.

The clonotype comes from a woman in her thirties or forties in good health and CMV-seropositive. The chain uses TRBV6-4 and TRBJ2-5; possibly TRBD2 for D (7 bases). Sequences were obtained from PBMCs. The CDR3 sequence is CASSDRGGETQYF. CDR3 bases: TGTGCCAGCAGTGACAGGGGGGGAGAGACCCAGTACTTC.